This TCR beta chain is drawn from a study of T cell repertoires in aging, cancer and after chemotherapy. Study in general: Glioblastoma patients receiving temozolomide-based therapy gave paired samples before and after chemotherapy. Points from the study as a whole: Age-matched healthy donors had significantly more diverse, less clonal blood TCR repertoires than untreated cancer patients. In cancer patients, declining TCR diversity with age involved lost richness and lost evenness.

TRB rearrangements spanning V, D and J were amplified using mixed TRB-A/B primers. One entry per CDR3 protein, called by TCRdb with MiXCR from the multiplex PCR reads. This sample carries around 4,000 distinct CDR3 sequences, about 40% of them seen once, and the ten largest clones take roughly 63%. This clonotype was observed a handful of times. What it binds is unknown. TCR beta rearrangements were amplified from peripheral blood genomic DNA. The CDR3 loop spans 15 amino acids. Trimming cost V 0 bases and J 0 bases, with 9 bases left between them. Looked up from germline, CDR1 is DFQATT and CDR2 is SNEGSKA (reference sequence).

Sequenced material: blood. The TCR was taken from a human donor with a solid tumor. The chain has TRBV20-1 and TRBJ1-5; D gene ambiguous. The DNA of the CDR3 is TGCAGTGCTAGAGATCCCCGGTATAGCAATCAGCCCCAGCATTTT. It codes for CSARDPRYSNQPQHF.